This T cell receptor (beta chain) was obtained from a study of blood T cell repertoires in COVID-19. Study background: The United States, Italy and Spain supplied acute and convalescent COVID-19 samples. From T cells, B-cell-depleted T cells, or PBMCs came the material, which was cDNA or gDNA.

CDR1 and CDR2 (germline): MRHNA, SNTAGT. This CDR3 is 16 amino acids long. V shed 3 bases and J 2 bases; nucleotides not matched to a gene: 6. Study members were between roughly 18 and 100 years old and lived in 20 to 30 US regions. Per the original data handling: Scientists estimated how many nucleated cells there were by amplifying reference gene primers. TCRdb's copy holds only in-frame clones and misses some; the assay was immunoSEQ multiplex PCR. V, J and clone size reflect that table, while D and trimming were determined from the DNA. There are about 400,000 clones in the sample; about 90% occur only once, and 2.5% to 3% lies in the top ten.

The TCR originated in a woman in her twenties or thirties who had recovered from COVID-19. The specimen was PBMCs or T cells enriched from blood (not recorded which). The chain employs TRBV6-4 and TRBJ2-3; 9 bases map to TRBD2. CDR3 in DNA: TGTGCCAGCAGTGAAAGACTAGCGGCTACCACAGATACGCAGTATTTT. Translated, it gives CASSERLAATTDTQYF.